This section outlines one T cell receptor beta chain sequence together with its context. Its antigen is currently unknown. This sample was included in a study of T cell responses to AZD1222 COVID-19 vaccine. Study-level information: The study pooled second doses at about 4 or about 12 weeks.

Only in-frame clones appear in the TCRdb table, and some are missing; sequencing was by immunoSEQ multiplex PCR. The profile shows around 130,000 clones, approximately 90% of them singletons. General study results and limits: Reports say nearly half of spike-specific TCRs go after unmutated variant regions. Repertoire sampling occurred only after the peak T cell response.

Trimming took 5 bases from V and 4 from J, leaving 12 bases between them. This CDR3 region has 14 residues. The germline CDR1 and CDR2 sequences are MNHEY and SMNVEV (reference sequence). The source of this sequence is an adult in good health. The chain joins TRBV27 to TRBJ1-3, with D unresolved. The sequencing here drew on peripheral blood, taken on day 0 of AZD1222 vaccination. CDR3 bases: TGTGCCAGCAGTAAAGGGCAGTTGGGAAACACCATATATTTT. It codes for CASSKGQLGNTIYF.